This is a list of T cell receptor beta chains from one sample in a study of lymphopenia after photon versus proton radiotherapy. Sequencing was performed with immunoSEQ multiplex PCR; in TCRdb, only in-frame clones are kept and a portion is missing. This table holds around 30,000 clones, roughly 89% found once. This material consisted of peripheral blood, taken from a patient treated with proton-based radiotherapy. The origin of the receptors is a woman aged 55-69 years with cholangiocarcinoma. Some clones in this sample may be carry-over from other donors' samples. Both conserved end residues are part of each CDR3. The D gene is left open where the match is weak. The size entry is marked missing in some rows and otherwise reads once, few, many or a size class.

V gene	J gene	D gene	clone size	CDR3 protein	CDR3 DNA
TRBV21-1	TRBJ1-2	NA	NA	CASSIRDPRYGYTF	TGTGCCAGCAGCATAAGGGACCCGCGCTATGGCTACACCTTC
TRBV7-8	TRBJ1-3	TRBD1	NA	CASSDRAYSSGNTIYF	TGTGCCAGCAGCGACAGGGCCTATAGCTCTGGAAACACCATATATTTT
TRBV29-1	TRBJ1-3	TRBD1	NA	CSVAGTGRPSGNTIYF	TGCAGCGTTGCGGGGACAGGGAGGCCCTCTGGAAACACCATATATTTT
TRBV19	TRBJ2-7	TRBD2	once	CASSIGYRTSGEQYF	TGTGCCAGTAGTATAGGCTACCGGACTAGCGGCGAGCAGTACTTC
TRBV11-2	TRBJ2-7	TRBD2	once	CASSLDAGVKGYEQYF	TGTGCCAGCAGCTTAGATGCGGGAGTGAAAGGCTACGAGCAGTACTTC
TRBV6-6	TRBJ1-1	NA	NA	CASSSHTGTGTEAFF	TGTGCCAGCAGTTCCCATACAGGGACGGGGACTGAAGCTTTCTTT
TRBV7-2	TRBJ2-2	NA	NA	CASTNIWGTGELFF	TGTGCCAGCACTAACATCTGGGGCACCGGGGAGCTGTTTTTT
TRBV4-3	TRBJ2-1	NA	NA	CASSPQAAGYNEQFF	TGCGCCAGCAGCCCTCAGGCGGCTGGCTACAATGAGCAGTTCTTC
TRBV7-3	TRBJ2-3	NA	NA	CASSLTGGRGTDTQYF	TGTGCCAGCAGCTTAACGGGGGGCCGGGGCACAGATACGCAGTATTTT
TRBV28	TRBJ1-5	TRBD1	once	CASSSSSDRGHSQPQHF	TGTGCCAGCAGTTCCTCCTCCGACAGGGGGCATAGTCAGCCCCAGCATTTT
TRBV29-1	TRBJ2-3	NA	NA	CSVERGRGADTQYF	TGCAGCGTTGAGAGGGGGCGGGGGGCAGATACGCAGTATTTT
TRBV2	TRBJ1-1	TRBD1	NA	CASKGQMNTEAFF	TGTGCCAGCAAGGGACAGATGAACACTGAAGCTTTCTTT
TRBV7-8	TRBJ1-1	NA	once	CASSSGNRANTEAFF	TGTGCCAGCAGCTCCGGCAACAGGGCGAACACTGAAGCTTTCTTT
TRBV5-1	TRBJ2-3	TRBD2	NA	CASSLPPIGAGVVGTQYF	TGCGCCAGCAGCTTACCCCCTATAGGAGCGGGAGTTGTCGGTACGCAGTATTTT
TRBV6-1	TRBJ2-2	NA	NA	CASSELGGATGELFF	TGTGCCAGCAGTGAACTTGGGGGGGCCACCGGGGAGCTGTTTTTT
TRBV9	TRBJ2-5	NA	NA	CASSVAQGIGETQYF	TGTGCCAGCAGCGTAGCCCAGGGGATAGGGGAGACCCAGTACTTC
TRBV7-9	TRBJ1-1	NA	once	CASSLNVLGAEAFF	TGTGCCAGCAGCTTAAATGTCCTTGGCGCTGAAGCTTTCTTT
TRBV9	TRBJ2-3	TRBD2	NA	CASSVDSGGGDTQYF	TGTGCCAGCAGCGTAGACAGCGGGGGTGGAGATACGCAGTATTTT
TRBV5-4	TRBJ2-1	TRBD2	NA	CASSLRLAGGWSSYNEQFF	TGTGCCAGCAGCTTGCGTCTAGCGGGAGGGTGGAGCTCCTACAATGAGCAGTTCTTC
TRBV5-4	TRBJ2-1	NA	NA	CASSLQSSYNEQFF	TGTGCCAGCAGCTTACAGAGCTCCTACAATGAGCAGTTCTTC
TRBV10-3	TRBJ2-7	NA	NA	CAISGVGSYEQYF	TGTGCCATCAGTGGTGTGGGGTCCTACGAGCAGTACTTC
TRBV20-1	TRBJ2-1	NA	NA	CSANQGIEQFF	TGCAGTGCTAACCAGGGGATTGAGCAGTTCTTC
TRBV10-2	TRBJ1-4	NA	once	CASSEGSREKLFF	TGCGCCAGCAGTGAAGGGTCGAGAGAAAAACTGTTTTTT
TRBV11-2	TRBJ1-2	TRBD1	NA	CASSLVGGQGHYGYTF	TGTGCCAGCAGCTTAGTCGGTGGACAGGGGCACTATGGCTACACCTTC
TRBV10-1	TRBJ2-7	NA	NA	CASRTAPYEQYF	TGCGCCAGCAGGACGGCGCCCTACGAGCAGTACTTC
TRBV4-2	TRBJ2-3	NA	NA	CASSQDIRGSTDTQYF	TGTGCCAGCAGCCAAGATATACGGGGAAGCACAGATACGCAGTATTTT
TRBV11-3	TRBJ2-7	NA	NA	CASSLGGPEQYF	TGTGCCAGCAGCCTCGGGGGGCCCGAGCAGTACTTC
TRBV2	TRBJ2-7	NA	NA	CASSTGRNSYEQYF	TGTGCCAGCAGCACGGGGCGCAACTCCTACGAGCAGTACTTC
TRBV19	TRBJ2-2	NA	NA	CASRRQINTGELFF	TGTGCCAGTAGACGTCAGATAAACACCGGGGAGCTGTTTTTT
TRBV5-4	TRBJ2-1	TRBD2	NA	CASSLKAGGYNEQFF	TGTGCCAGCAGCTTAAAAGCGGGAGGATACAATGAGCAGTTCTTC
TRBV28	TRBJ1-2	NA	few	CASSFVGEARDYTF	TGTGCCAGCAGTTTCGTGGGGGAAGCCCGGGACTACACCTTC
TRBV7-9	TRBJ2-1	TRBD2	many	CASSSLTSGGLDEQFF	TGTGCCAGCAGCTCCCTGACTAGCGGGGGTTTGGATGAGCAGTTCTTC
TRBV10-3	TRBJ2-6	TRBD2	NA	CAISDWERGKFGANVLTF	TGTGCCATCAGTGATTGGGAGCGGGGGAAGTTTGGGGCCAACGTCCTGACTTTC
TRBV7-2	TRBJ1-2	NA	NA	CASSLADKGNYGYTF	TGTGCCAGCAGCTTAGCGGACAAGGGGAACTATGGCTACACCTTC
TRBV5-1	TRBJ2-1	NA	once	CASSSEGFGVNEQFF	TGCGCCAGCAGCTCGGAAGGGTTTGGGGTAAATGAGCAGTTCTTC
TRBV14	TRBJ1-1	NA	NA	CASSKQGYTEAFF	TGTGCCAGCAGCAAACAGGGATACACTGAAGCTTTCTTT
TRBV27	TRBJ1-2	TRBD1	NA	CASSLRTGGGYTF	TGTGCCAGCAGTTTACGAACAGGGGGCGGCTACACCTTC
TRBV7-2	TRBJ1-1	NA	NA	CASSLVVRMNTEAFF	TGTGCCAGCAGCTTAGTAGTCAGGATGAACACTGAAGCTTTCTTT
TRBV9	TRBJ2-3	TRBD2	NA	CASSRLAGADTQYF	TGTGCCAGCAGCCGCCTAGCGGGGGCAGATACGCAGTATTTT
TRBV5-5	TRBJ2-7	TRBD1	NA	CASSLRPAGGADEQYF	TGTGCCAGCAGCTTGAGGCCCGCAGGGGGCGCGGACGAGCAGTACTTC